The clone carrying this TCR beta chain was seen once. This sample is part of a study of blood T cell repertoires in COVID-19. Study details: The United States, Italy and Spain supplied acute and convalescent COVID-19 samples. T cells, B-cell-depleted T cells, or PBMCs supplied cDNA or gDNA.

The length of the CDR3 is 16 residues. Trimming removed 1 base from V and 1 base from J; junction bases left unmatched: 7. CDR1 is SGHVS, CDR2 FNYEAQ, per germline. How the authors handled the data: Reference gene primer amplification yielded estimated nucleated cell counts. The method was immunoSEQ multiplex PCR; TCRdb's version includes in-frame clones alone and lacks a portion of them. V and J calls and clone size are given by that table; D and trimming were obtained from the DNA. The sample gives roughly 70,000 clones, 91% of which show up once; 10% to 15% is in the top ten. The chain carries TRBV7-6 and TRBJ2-7; 7 nucleotides match TRBD2. The sequenced sample was peripheral blood. The sequence came from a human donor with active COVID-19. The donor label of this sample is uncertain. DNA for the CDR3: TGTGCCAGCAGCTTAGAGTCGACTAGCTCGTCCTACGAGCAGTACTTC. Translation gives CASSLESTSSSYEQYF.